This TCR beta chain is drawn from a study of shared clonotypes between healthy human individuals. Overall study context: A donor's plate count was three for CD4 naive and three for CD4 memory; CD8 naive had two and CD8 memory one.

Study results and limitations: Clonotype sharing among the donors was expected to vary with sequencing depth.

The CDR3 extends over 14 amino acids. V lost 8 bases and J lost 5; bases outside the gene matches: 7. The germline CDR1 and CDR2 sequences are MNHEY and SMNVEV (reference sequence). TCRdb's table, derived via immunoSEQ multiplex PCR, lists solely in-frame clones and lacks some. The repertoire consists of about 96,000 clones, with 60% to 75% occurring once and the leading ten covering approximately 50%. With regard to this clone: Antigen: not known.

The chain couples TRBV27 to TRBJ1-4; 8 nucleotides match TRBD1. The sequence was obtained from a man younger than 45 in good health. Sequencing used memory CD8+ T cells sorted from blood. Stated subset: CD45RO+ cells pooled with CCR7-negative TemRA cells. The DNA for the CDR3 is TGTGCCAGCTCCCGGACAGGGTGGAATGAAAAACTGTTTTTT. It encodes CASSRTGWNEKLFF.